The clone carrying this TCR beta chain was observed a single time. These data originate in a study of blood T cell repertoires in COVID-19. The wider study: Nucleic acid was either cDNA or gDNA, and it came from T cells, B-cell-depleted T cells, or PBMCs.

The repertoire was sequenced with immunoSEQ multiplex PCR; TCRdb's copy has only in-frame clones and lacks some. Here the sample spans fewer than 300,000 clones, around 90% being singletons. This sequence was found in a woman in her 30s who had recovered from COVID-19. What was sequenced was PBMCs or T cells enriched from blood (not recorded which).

The CDR3 reads CASRLQVGNEQFF. The CDR3 region has the DNA TGTGCCAGTAGACTTCAGGTGGGCAATGAGCAGTTCTTC. The J gene is TRBJ2-1, the V gene TRBV19; D gene uncertain. V shed 6 bases and J shed 6 bases, with 12 bases lying between them. Germline CDR1 is LNHDA and CDR2 is SQIVND (reference sequence). The CDR3 length is 13 residues. The complete variable domain, with remaining parts taken from reference TRBV19 and TRBJ2-1, reads DGGITQSPKYLFRKEGQNVTLSCEQNLNHDAMYWYRQDPGQGLRLIYYSQIVNDFQKGDIAEGYSVSREKKESFPLTVTSAQKNPTAFYLCASRLQVGNEQFFGPGTRLTVL.